The rows below give T cell receptor beta chains drawn from one sample of a study of neurological immune-mediated disorders. In TCRdb, the 5' RACE reads were re-called with MiXCR into one record per CDR3 protein. The sample lists about 59,000 distinct CDR3 sequences; roughly 13% were seen once. Material for sequencing was PBMCs. Receptor source: an older woman with HTLV-1-associated myelopathy (HAM/TSP). Both conserved end residues are trimmed from each CDR3. Each record gives: V gene, J gene, clone size, CDR3 length, CDR3 protein. Size tells how often a clone was seen (once, few, many) or the class of an expanded clone, and some rows leave it out.

>TRBV7-2|TRBJ1-1|many|13
ASSLGRSLNTEAF
>TRBV7-3|TRBJ2-3|.|12
ASSPGGSTDAQY
>TRBV5-1|TRBJ1-1|many|11
ASSLTGDTEAF
>TRBV2|TRBJ2-3|.|13
ASSERQGRTDTQY
>TRBV20-1|TRBJ2-2|many|12
SARRLGRTGELF
>TRBV15|TRBJ2-5|.|12
ATSNRLFQETQY
>TRBV20-1|TRBJ1-3|many|12
SASGRGTGNTIY
>TRBV6-5|TRBJ2-7|many|15
ASSAPRLAGDRYEQY
>TRBV20-1|TRBJ2-7|many|12
SSIPPGLSYEQY
>TRBV20-1|TRBJ1-4|many|13
SAREGPWRNEKLF
>TRBV3-1|TRBJ2-1|many|11
ASSQDRGNEQF
>TRBV5-1|TRBJ2-1|many|12
ASRFVGRVNDQF
>TRBV3-1|TRBJ2-3|many|13
ASSQSPQWRDTQY
>TRBV5-4|TRBJ2-2|.|13
ASSQAGGWTGELS
>TRBV5-1|TRBJ2-7|many|13
ASSRGTSGTYEQY
>TRBV20-1|TRBJ2-1|few|15
SARASTGTGSYNEQF
>TRBV14|TRBJ2-5|few|14
ASSLSSGRPAETQY
>TRBV4-2|TRBJ2-5|many|15
ASSQDAGTGGWETQY
>TRBV7-9|TRBJ2-2|few|12
ASQGQGRSGELF
>TRBV29-1|TRBJ2-7|many|11
SVEAQGPNEQY
>TRBV10-3|TRBJ2-7|many|11
AISGTASYEQY
>TRBV7-2|TRBJ2-5|many|13
ASSYSGSGGETQY
>TRBV28|TRBJ2-2|many|11
ASTPGRHGELF
>TRBV2|TRBJ2-5|many|8
ASGEETQY
>TRBV20-1|TRBJ1-1|.|14
SAPQGGQSKNTEAF
>TRBV6-2/TRBV6-3|TRBJ2-7|many|15
ASSYSPVRTGRSEQY
>TRBV19|TRBJ1-5|many|13
ASSFRDSSNQPQH
>TRBV28|TRBJ1-1|few|11
ASTVGLGAGSF
>TRBV7-8|TRBJ1-6|many|11
ASSLEGTSPLH
>TRBV5-1|TRBJ2-5|many|13
ASSLAASGRETQY
>TRBV7-2|TRBJ2-7|many|13
ASSLVGGSGNEQY
>TRBV20-1|TRBJ2-1|many|12
SARPAGRGNEQF
>TRBV11-2|TRBJ2-5|many|13
ASSRGAGLGETQY
>TRBV4-1|TRBJ2-7|many|12
ASSQGLVGYEQY
>TRBV12-3/TRBV12-4|TRBJ2-7|many|11
ASTKTGTYEQY
>TRBV12-3/TRBV12-4|TRBJ2-7|many|12
ASSLRGGQVEQY